This TCR beta chain was captured in a study of blood T cell repertoires in COVID-19. At the level of the study: Spain, Italy and the United States supplied samples that represented acute and convalescent COVID-19.

The V gene's germline CDR1 is SEHNR and CDR2 FQNEAQ (reference sequence). V lost 5 bases, J lost 2 bases, and 7 bases stayed unmatched. This CDR3 is 17 amino acids long. Some clones are missing from TCRdb's copy, which holds only in-frame ones; the method was immunoSEQ multiplex PCR. The sample shows roughly 150,000 clones, approximately 86% of them seen only once. The chain combines TRBV7-9 with TRBJ1-6, with TRBD1 matching 9 bases. The TCR originated in a woman aged 40 to 49 who had been exposed to COVID-19. The sample comprised PBMCs or T cells enriched from blood (not recorded which). The CDR3 sequence is CASSIGTGITYNSPLHF. CDR3 nucleotide sequence: TGTGCCAGCAGCATAGGGACAGGGATTACCTATAATTCACCCCTCCACTTT.